These 25 T cell receptor beta chains share one sample of origin, sequenced in a study of CD8+CD57+ T cells in acquired aplastic anemia. Profiling that covered TCR beta VDJ and CDR3 relied on genomic DNA as its template. TCRdb processed the reads anew with MiXCR; each CDR3 protein has one entry. The profile covers approximately 220,000 distinct CDR3 sequences, with roughly half appearing a single time and 7% to 10% taken by the ten largest. All patients picked for sequencing had shown, by flow cytometry, an expansion of CD8+CD57+ cells. Material: sorted CD4+, CD8+, or CD8+CD57+ T cells (not recorded which) from PBMCs. Source of these receptors: a human donor with aplastic anemia.

This clonotype was detected ten times or more. This chain connects TRBV5-5 to TRBJ1-1; D ambiguous. Germline CDR1 is SGHKS and CDR2 is YYEKEE (reference sequence). The CDR3 runs to 14 residues. Between the trimmed V and J ends, which lost 3 bases and 3 bases, there was a span of 12 bases. CDR3 in amino acids: CASSWDRRYTEAFF. The CDR3, as DNA: TGTGCCAGCAGCTGGGATAGGCGGTACACTGAAGCTTTCTTT.

Many counts were recorded for this clonotype. In DNA, the CDR3 is TGTGCCAGCAGCGCCGCCTGGCAGGAGCAAGAGACCCAGTACTTC. Amino acid sequence: CASSAAWQEQETQYF. The chain has TRBV9 and TRBJ2-5, with unresolved D. Trimming shortened V by 3 bases and J by 2 bases, and 14 bases separated the two germline ends. This CDR3 has 15 amino acids. Germline lookup yields CDR1 SGDLS and CDR2 YYNGEE.

This clonotype was seen ten or more times. The V call is TRBV5-8, the J call TRBJ2-7, with 7 bases matching TRBD1. The CDR3 extends over 14 amino acids. CDR1 SGHTS and CDR2 YDEGEE come from the germline V gene. Trimming took 3 bases from V and 3 from J; bases not matched to a gene: 6. CDR3 amino acids: CASSSQDRLYEQYF. The CDR3 DNA is TGTGCCAGCAGCTCCCAGGACAGGCTCTACGAGCAGTACTTC.

The chain joins TRBV4-3 to TRBJ2-7, with D uncertain. The V and J ends lost 0 bases and 3 bases respectively, with 15 bases between them. Per the germline V gene, CDR1 is LGHNA and CDR2 is YSLEER. The CDR3 has 16 residues. The CDR3 reads CASSQESRSIHYEQYF. CDR3 sequence (DNA): TGCGCCAGCAGCCAAGAGAGCAGGTCGATACACTACGAGCAGTACTTC.

The table lists this clonotype with many counts. CDR3 in DNA: TGTGCCAGCAGCGTAGGGGGGGACAATGAGCAGTTCTTC. Protein product: CASSVGGDNEQFF. The V and J genes are TRBV9 and TRBJ2-1; D perhaps matches TRBD2 (6 bases). The V end was cut by 0 bases, the J end by 5 bases, with 6 bases between. CDR3 length equals 13 residues. Germline V gene lookup returns CDR1 SGDLS and CDR2 YYNGEE.

This sequence joins TRBV15 and TRBJ1-1; TRBD1 matches at 10 bases. The CDR3 runs 14 residues. Trimming removed 8 bases from V and 4 bases from J; junction bases left unmatched: 7. Germline V gene sequence: CDR1 LNHNV, CDR2 YYDKDF (reference sequence). The CDR3 protein is CATRTGGSSTEAFF. The CDR3 coding sequence is TGTGCCACCCGGACAGGGGGATCGAGCACTGAAGCTTTCTTT.

Note on this clonotype: A single base separates this from a much larger clone, so it may be a read error. The rearrangement joins TRBV12-5 to TRBJ2-1; 8 bases are a match to TRBD1. This CDR3 region has 14 residues. Germline lookup yields CDR1 LGHNT and CDR2 FRNRAP. This CDR3 is CASHGQGWGNEQSF. The CDR3 DNA is TGTGCTAGTCACGGACAGGGATGGGGCAATGAGCAGTCCTTC.

Many counts were recorded for this clonotype. This chain links TRBV6-6 with TRBJ2-7; 8 bases line up with TRBD2. The CDR3 consists of 14 residues. The V and J ends lost 6 bases and 2 bases, in that order; junction bases with no gene match: 6. The germline gives CDR1 MNHNY, CDR2 SVGAGI (reference sequence). The DNA of the CDR3 is TGTGCCAGCAGCACTAGCGGTGCGGCCTACGAGCAGTACTTC. Translating gives CASSTSGAAYEQYF.

The chain carries TRBV19 and TRBJ1-5; D is perhaps TRBD1 (5 bases). CDR1 and CDR2 from the germline V gene are LNHDA and SQIVND (reference sequence). This CDR3 contains 15 residues. With 8 bases removed from V and 2 bases from J, the gap between germline ends came to 16 bases. DNA for the CDR3: TGTGCCAGTCATTTCGGGGGACTGGGCAATCAGCCCCAGCATTTT. This sequence encodes CASHFGGLGNQPQHF.

The gene calls are TRBV9 and TRBJ2-1; 12 bases fit TRBD2. Germline CDR1 SGDLS, CDR2 YYNGEE. V trimming: 3 bases; J trimming: 12 bases; junction bases outside the gene matches: 7. The CDR3 has 14 amino acids. The CDR3 DNA reads TGTGCCAGCAGCGCTAGCGGGAGGGCCTTCGGGCAGTTCTTC. Residues: CASSASGRAFGQFF.

This clonotype was counted ten times or more. One end of the junction varies from germline; a read error may be responsible. J is TRBJ1-6 and V is TRBV6-5; no clear D. Germline values: CDR1 MNHEY, CDR2 SVGAGI. This CDR3 region has 16 residues. The CDR3 sequence: CASSLRGTSNNSPLHF. CDR3 coding DNA: TGTGCCAGCAGTCTCCGTGGCACCTCCAATAATTCACCCCTCCACTTT.

This clonotype was seen a single time. This CDR3 fails to terminate in the conserved phenylalanine or tryptophan, so it likely reflects a read error. No DNA is shown, since the ends of the CDR3 on it are uncertain; the CDR3 is the one TCRdb lists. The chain joins TRBV5-1 to TRBJ2-2; the tabulated D call, TRBD1, remains unverified against the DNA. The CDR3 is 14 residues long, counting both termini. From germline, CDR1 is SGHRS and CDR2 YFSETQ. CDR3: CASSLAGEDRGAVV.

The table lists this clonotype with many counts. The chain carries TRBV19 and TRBJ2-1, with 8 nucleotides matching TRBD2. The CDR3 spans 15 residues. In germline, CDR1 is LNHDA, CDR2 SQIVND (reference sequence). Unmatched junction bases numbered 4, after V lost 1 base and J lost 5 bases. CDR3 sequence reads: CASSIGRGGHNEQFF. For the CDR3, the DNA is TGTGCCAGTAGTATAGGACGGGGGGGACACAATGAGCAGTTCTTC.

The chain couples TRBV5-1 to TRBJ1-4; TRBD1 agrees at 9 bases. CDR3 length: 16 residues. CDR1 is SGHRS, CDR2 YFSETQ, per germline. Germline trimming cut 0 bases from V and 7 bases from J; bases unmatched to any gene: 7. CDR3 coding DNA: TGCGCCAGCAGCTTGGCTAACAGGGGGCAGGGTGAAAAACTGTTTTTT. It is translated as CASSLANRGQGEKLFF.

For this clonotype: Being one base from a much bigger clone, this may be a read error. This chain uses TRBV2 with TRBJ2-7; 7 nucleotides align to TRBD1. Germline V gives CDR1 SNHLY, CDR2 FYNNEI. This CDR3 spans 14 amino acids. The CDR3 spells CAGSARQGSYEQYF. The CDR3 bases are TGTGCCGGCAGCGCCCGACAGGGTTCCTACGAGCAGTACTTC.

This clonotype was counted at least ten times. The V call is TRBV20-1, the J call TRBJ2-7; the D is unclear. V gave up 5 bases and J gave up 6 bases, with 17 bases separating them. The CDR3 is 13 amino acids. Germline V gene sequence: CDR1 DFQATT, CDR2 SNEGSKA (reference sequence). The CDR3 protein is CSARLGRPAEQYF. Written as DNA, the CDR3 is TGCAGTGCTCGCCTCGGGCGACCCGCCGAGCAGTACTTC.

Worth noting for this clonotype: A much bigger clone sits one base away, suggesting this may be a read error. The chain is built from TRBV12-3 or TRBV12-4 and TRBJ1-2; D unclear. This CDR3 comprises 13 residues. V was shortened by 4 bases and J by 4 bases, with 10 bases between the two germline ends. The CDR3 reads CASSSASSYGYTF. CDR3 DNA sequence: TGTGCCAGCAGTTCAGCCAGTTCCTATGGCTACACCTTC.

There are many counts of this clonotype. The chain has TRBV7-9 and TRBJ2-6, with 7 bases that match TRBD1. This CDR3 has 17 amino acids. The V and J ends lost 1 base and 2 bases, in that order; junction bases with no gene match: 5. Germline V CDR1 and CDR2: SEHNR, FQNEAQ (reference sequence). CDR3 DNA sequence: TGTGCCAGCAGCTTAGGGACAGGTCCCCCTGGGGCCAACGTCCTGACTTTC. This encodes CASSLGTGPPGANVLTF.

This clonotype was detected only a few times. This chain links TRBV5-6 with TRBJ2-2; D gene uncertain. The CDR3 runs 11 residues. Trimming removed 6 bases at V and 6 bases at J, with 6 bases between. CDR1 and CDR2 from the germline V gene are SGHDT and YYEEEE. This CDR3 is CASKSAGELFF. The CDR3 DNA follows: TGTGCCAGCAAATCCGCCGGGGAGCTGTTTTTT.

The rearrangement links TRBV7-3 to TRBJ2-7; D might be TRBD1 (6 bases). The CDR3 contains 16 residues. Trimming removed 2 bases at V and 0 bases at J, with 14 bases between. The germline CDR1 and CDR2 sequences are SGHTA and FQGTGA. CDR3 DNA: TGTGCCAGCAGCTTACCTACAACAGGGAGCTCCTACGAGCAGTACTTC. This gives the protein CASSLPTTGSSYEQYF.

This chain links TRBV24-1 with TRBJ2-5; 9 nucleotides match TRBD2. Trimming removed 7 bases from V and 3 bases from J; junction bases left unmatched: 11. Germline V lookup: CDR1 KGHDR, CDR2 SFDVKD. The CDR3 totals 16 residues. Here the CDR3 reads CATREITSGPKETQYF. The CDR3 bases are TGTGCCACCAGAGAAATTACTAGCGGGCCCAAAGAGACCCAGTACTTC.

This chain joins TRBV7-6 and TRBJ2-1; unclear D gene. CDR1 is SGHVS, CDR2 FNYEAQ, per germline. The CDR3 is made up of 13 amino acids. Between the trimmed V and J ends, which lost 5 bases and 0 bases, there was a span of 5 bases. The CDR3 protein is CASSKSSYNEQFF. CDR3 in DNA: TGTGCCAGCAGCAAAAGCTCCTACAATGAGCAGTTCTTC.

This clonotype was counted between two and nine times. V and J are TRBV2 and TRBJ2-1, with D hard to call. The CDR3 runs 12 residues. The germline V gene has CDR1 SNHLY and CDR2 FYNNEI. V was clipped by 8 bases and J by 3 bases, with 8 bases between them. DNA for the CDR3: TGTGCCAGCCAGACACGCTACAATGAGCAGTTCTTC. Protein product: CASQTRYNEQFF.

The chain couples TRBV19 to TRBJ1-3; TRBD1 matches 9 bases. Trimming cost V 6 bases and J 13 bases; bases outside gene matches: 4. CDR1 and CDR2 from the germline V gene are LNHDA and SQIVND (reference sequence). The CDR3 runs 11 residues. The CDR3 bases are TGTGCCAGTAGGGACGGACAGGGGATATATTTT. Translated: CASRDGQGIYF.

This clonotype was seen repeatedly, ten times or more. This rearrangement joins TRBV29-1 to TRBJ1-1; D not resolved. V gave up 7 bases and J gave up 4 bases, with 13 bases separating them. The length of the CDR3 is 12 residues. CDR1 and CDR2 from the germline V gene are SQVTM and ANQGSEA. DNA for the CDR3: TGCAGCGCCATAGAGGTGGGCACTGAAGCTTTCTTT. It encodes CSAIEVGTEAFF.